This TCR beta chain originates from a study of regulatory T cells in long-lasting Graves disease. V lost 6 bases to trimming and J lost 3 bases, with 15 bases between them. Germline V gene data show CDR1 as KGHSH and CDR2 as LQKENI. The CDR3 is 16 residues long. The time point is: persistent/refractory GD, antithyroid drugs over 5 years with positive TRAb. PBMC RNA was the source of the TCR library. The patients were enrolled through endocrinology in Xi'an, China. General study findings and limits: With persistent disease, TRBV28, TRBJ1-2 and TRBJ2-5 were the favored segments. Comparison showed that persistent patients shared more public clonotypes (about 2,600) than new patients (nearly 1,000). Those with persistent Graves' had less TCR diversity than newly diagnosed patients.

Arm-PCR of CDR3 regions and iRepertoire HTBI primers were the basis on which TCR beta libraries were built. Using its own MiXCR run on the multiplex PCR reads, TCRdb lists one record per CDR3 protein. The table records some 370,000 distinct CDR3 sequences, around 21% of them present only once. This clonotype was seen at least ten times. The antigen is undetermined. This chain uses TRBV18 with TRBJ2-6; D is tentatively TRBD1 or TRBD2 (5 bases each). The material was peripheral blood mononuclear cells (PBMCs), obtained when the disease was refractory, from a patient treated with antithyroid drugs. The TCR originated in a female donor with Graves disease. CDR3 coding DNA: TGTGCCAGCTCCCTGGGACCATTCGGTGGGGCCAACGTCCTGACTTTC. Protein sequence: CASSLGPFGGANVLTF.